This entry features one T cell receptor (beta chain) sequence. The antigen is undetermined. Profiled with immunoSEQ multiplex PCR; TCRdb holds only in-frame clones, not every one. The sample lists 50,000 or so clones, nearly 90% occurring once. Germline V gene lookup returns CDR1 LNHDA and CDR2 SQIVND (reference sequence). The CDR3 is made up of 15 amino acids. V lost 9 bases to trimming and J lost 6 bases; unmatched junction nucleotides: 16. These data belong to a study of OX40 agonist ivuxolimab in advanced cancers. The wider study: Averaging 60 years in age, with a range of roughly 23 to 80, the cohort was about 86% male. Study-wide results and caveats: Also present in some nonresponders was a low level of normalized T-cell clonal expansion. Both blood CD4+ and CD8+ T cells showed clonal growth by week 6 at 0.1 to 3.0 mg/kg. Antigen specificity of clonally expanded peripheral T cells was not established.

The rearrangement joins TRBV19 to TRBJ2-7; 8 bases agree with TRBD2. The starting material was CD4+ or CD8+ T cells sorted from blood, obtained in a trial of the OX40 agonist ivuxolimab. This TCR was recovered from an adult with an advanced solid tumor such as melanoma, head and neck, liver or kidney cancer. This CDR3 reads CASHVGAGGTSEQYF. CDR3 DNA sequence: TGTGCCAGCCACGTCGGGGCGGGAGGTACCAGCGAGCAGTACTTC.